This TCR beta chain was documented in a study of identical twins. This clonotype was detected ten times or more. The V end was cut by 8 bases, the J end by 7 bases, with 15 bases between. Germline V gene lookup returns CDR1 ENHRY and CDR2 SYGVKD. This CDR3 comprises 14 residues. TCRdb fed the 5' RACE reads into MiXCR, producing one record per CDR3 protein. This table has hundreds of thousands of distinct CDR3 sequences, 7.1% appearing once. This sample also appeared in a second study, on yellow fever vaccine responses in identical twins.

The chain is built from TRBV10-3 and TRBJ1-6; D unclear. The source of this sequence is a woman younger than 35 in good health. The sample taken for sequencing was PBMCs. This chain's CDR3 is CAIGEGQPNSPLHF. The CDR3 DNA follows: TGTGCCATCGGCGAAGGCCAGCCCAATTCACCCCTCCACTTT.